These 32 T cell receptor beta chains came from one sample sequenced in a study of cytomegalovirus exposure and HLA in healthy donors. Sequencing was performed with immunoSEQ multiplex PCR; in TCRdb, only in-frame clones are kept and a portion is missing. The sample records some 85,000 clones, around 96% being singletons. Sequencing was performed on PBMCs. The source of these receptors is a woman aged 18-29 years in good health and CMV-seronegative.

J is TRBJ1-5 and V is TRBV27; possibly TRBD1 for D (6 bases). CDR3 length: 16 residues. Between the trimmed V and J ends, which lost 5 bases and 3 bases, there was a span of 17 bases. Germline-derived CDR1 and CDR2 are MNHEY and SMNVEV (reference sequence). The CDR3, as DNA: TGTGCCAGCAGTAGACAGGCGTTAGGGGCCAATCAGCCCCAGCATTTT. Translated: CASSRQALGANQPQHF.

This sequence joins TRBV11-2 and TRBJ2-5; 8 positions match TRBD1. The CDR3 is 17 amino acids. V was pared by 6 bases and J by 3 bases, with 15 bases of the junction left unmatched. The germline gives CDR1 SGHAT, CDR2 FQNNGV. DNA for the CDR3: TGTGCCAGCAGTTCCGGGACAGGATGGTTGAAAAAAGAGACCCAGTACTTC. This sequence encodes CASSSGTGWLKKETQYF.

V is TRBV18 and J is TRBJ1-4; possibly TRBD1 for D (5 bases). Germline CDR1 KGHSH, CDR2 LQKENI. The CDR3 totals 15 residues. Between the trimmed V and J ends, which lost 5 bases and 4 bases, there was a span of 14 bases. The CDR3 protein is CASSYRQTNNEKLFF. In nucleotides, the CDR3 is TGTGCCAGCTCATACAGACAGACCAATAATGAAAAACTGTTTTTT. The variable domain in full, completed from reference TRBV18 and TRBJ1-4, reads NAGVMQNPRHLVRRRGQEARLRCSPMKGHSHVYWYRQLPEEGLKFMVYLQKENIIDESGMPKERFSAEFPKEGPSILRIQQVVRGDSAAYFCASSYRQTNNEKLFFGSGTQLSVL.

Only one count was recorded for this clone. The V gene is TRBV9, the J gene TRBJ2-7; 10 bases are a match to TRBD2. Losses at the gene ends were 0 bases for V and 4 bases for J; bases not matched to a gene: 10. The CDR3 contains 17 residues. Germline V gene sequence: CDR1 SGDLS, CDR2 YYNGEE. This chain's CDR3 is CASSVGSSGRSTYEQYF. The CDR3 DNA reads as TGTGCCAGCAGCGTAGGGTCTAGCGGGAGATCTACGTACGAGCAGTACTTC.

V and J are TRBV5-1 and TRBJ1-1; the D is unclear. The CDR3 loop spans 13 amino acids. V was shortened by 7 bases and J by 0 bases, with 10 bases between the two germline ends. Germline assignment: CDR1 SGHRS and CDR2 YFSETQ. CDR3 loop: CASAIEMNTEAFF. The CDR3 DNA is TGCGCCAGCGCTATAGAAATGAACACTGAAGCTTTCTTT.

The V gene is TRBV1, the J gene TRBJ2-5; TRBD1 is the table's D call, not checked against the DNA. TRBV1 is listed as a pseudogene. The CDR3 extends over 17 amino acids. The CDR3 reads CTSSPQIGQGGGETQYF. DNA of the CDR3: TGCACCAGCAGCCCACAAATAGGACAGGGTGGCGGGGAGACCCAGTACTTC.

Turning to this clone: The junction and the germline gene differ at one end; a read error may be behind it. V gene TRBV27 combines with J gene TRBJ2-7; 13 bases are shared with TRBD2. Germline lookup yields CDR1 MNHEY and CDR2 SMNVEV (reference sequence). The CDR3 sequence is 14 residues long. CDR3 nucleotide sequence: TGTGCCAGCAGTCCCCCGGGACTAGCGGGAAGCCTTTCGTTC. As protein: CASSPPGLAGSLSF.

The J gene is TRBJ2-1, the V gene TRBV11-2; D is unresolved. This CDR3 region has 13 residues. Germline assignment: CDR1 SGHAT and CDR2 FQNNGV. V lost 1 base to trimming and J lost 6 bases, with 7 bases between them. The DNA for the CDR3 is TGTGCCAGCAGCTTAGGTACTACCAATGAGCAGTTCTTC. Residues: CASSLGTTNEQFF. Based on the CDR3 plus reference TRBV11-2 and TRBJ2-1, the full variable domain is EAGVAQSPRYKIIEKRQSVAFWCNPISGHATLYWYQQILGQGPKLLIQFQNNGVVDDSQLPKDRFSAERLKGVDSTLKIQPAKLEDSAVYLCASSLGTTNEQFFGPGTRLTVL.

The chain uses TRBV14 and TRBJ1-2; 7 bases agree with TRBD1. The ends lost 4 bases at V and 4 bases at J; junction bases unmatched: 6. This CDR3 is built from 14 residues. The germline V gene encodes CDR1 SGHDN and CDR2 FVKESK. CDR3 in amino acids: CASSRGQQTYGYTF. The CDR3 nucleotides read TGTGCCAGCAGCCGGGGACAGCAGACCTATGGCTACACCTTC.

The chain links TRBV5-1 to TRBJ2-1; a possible D gene is TRBD1 (5 bases). Trimming cost V 0 bases and J 0 bases, with 10 bases left between them. The CDR3 runs 16 residues. Germline V gives CDR1 SGHRS, CDR2 YFSETQ. The chain's CDR3 is CASSLVGVDSYNEQFF. For the CDR3, the DNA is TGCGCCAGCAGCTTGGTAGGGGTGGACTCCTACAATGAGCAGTTCTTC.

The chain recombines TRBV2 with TRBJ1-5; D is undetermined. CDR3 size: 13 residues. V was cut by 4 bases and J by 7 bases, with 11 bases left in between. Germline lookup yields CDR1 SNHLY and CDR2 FYNNEI. This CDR3 reads CASSVEGGQPQHF. The CDR3 coding sequence is TGTGCCAGCAGTGTTGAGGGAGGGCAGCCCCAGCATTTT.

The genes are TRBV4-2 and TRBJ1-1; no clear D gene. Trimming left V 7 bases short and J 5 bases short, with 8 bases between. The CDR3 consists of 11 residues. CDR1 LGHNA and CDR2 YNFKEQ come from the germline V gene. CDR3 DNA sequence: TGTGCCAGCACCACGGGAACTGAAGCTTTCTTT. Protein product: CASTTGTEAFF.

This clone turned up a few times. Other DNA sequences of this sample code for an identical CDR3. The chain combines TRBV5-1 with TRBJ2-7, with 8 nucleotides matching TRBD1. With V trimmed by 4 bases and J by 2 bases, 5 bases remained unmatched. There are 14 residues in the CDR3. Germline-derived CDR1 and CDR2 are SGHRS and YFSETQ. CDR3 loop: CASSLTGGTYEQYF. The CDR3 bases are TGCGCCAGCAGCCTAACAGGGGGAACCTACGAGCAGTACTTC. The full variable domain, its missing parts supplied by reference TRBV5-1 and TRBJ2-7, is KAGVTQTPRYLIKTRGQQVTLSCSPISGHRSVSWYQQTPGQGLQFLFEYFSETQRNKGNFPGRFSGRQFSNSRSEMNVSTLELGDSALYLCASSLTGGTYEQYFGPGTRLTVT.

The rearrangement links TRBV2 to TRBJ2-5; D remains ambiguous. The CDR3 length is 14 residues. The germline gives CDR1 SNHLY, CDR2 FYNNEI. Trimming pared 8 bases from V and 5 bases from J, leaving 18 bases between. This CDR3 is CASVSAANWETQYF. The CDR3 nucleotides read TGTGCCAGCGTCTCTGCCGCCAACTGGGAGACCCAGTACTTC.

The chain couples TRBV15 to TRBJ2-7, with 7 bases identical to TRBD1. The V gene end was trimmed by 3 bases and the J gene end by 4 bases; junction bases not matched to a gene: 12. This CDR3 has 16 residues. CDR1 is LNHNV and CDR2 is YYDKDF in the germline V gene (reference sequence). The DNA for the CDR3 is TGTGCCACCAGCAGTAAGTCAACAGGGGTTAGGTACGAGCAGTACTTC. Translating it yields CATSSKSTGVRYEQYF.

The chain links TRBV5-1 to TRBJ1-1; 7 positions match TRBD1. Unmatched junction bases numbered 9, after V lost 2 bases and J lost 2 bases. This CDR3 contains 16 residues. The germline V gene has CDR1 SGHRS and CDR2 YFSETQ. CDR3 loop: CASSLTLDRVNTEAFF. The DNA for the CDR3 is TGCGCCAGCAGCTTAACCCTTGACAGGGTTAACACTGAAGCTTTCTTT.

V and J are TRBV7-9 and TRBJ2-3; 9 nucleotides align to TRBD2. The V gene's germline CDR1 is SEHNR and CDR2 FQNEAQ (reference sequence). The CDR3 covers 15 residues. Here the CDR3 DNA reads TGTGCGACGACGAGATCTAGCGGGACAACAGATACGCAGTATTTT. Translated: CATTRSSGTTDTQYF.

The V call is TRBV30, the J call TRBJ2-2; perhaps TRBD1 as D (6 bases). There are 14 residues in the CDR3. V dropped 5 bases and J dropped 6 bases, with 16 bases sitting between them. Germline V lookup: CDR1 GTSNPN, CDR2 SVGIG (reference sequence). Written as DNA, the CDR3 is TGTGCCTGGGGGGACACGAGAGTCCCCGGGGAGCTGTTTTTT. Its protein product is CAWGDTRVPGELFF.

This clone showed up just once. The J gene is TRBJ2-1, the V gene TRBV7-9; D possibly corresponds to TRBD2 (5 bases). In germline, CDR1 is SEHNR, CDR2 FQNEAQ (reference sequence). This CDR3 has 14 residues. V was pared by 1 base and J by 3 bases, with 7 bases between. CDR3 bases: TGTGCCAGCAGCTTAGTCGACTACTACAATGAGCAGTTCTTC. Its protein is CASSLVDYYNEQFF.

The V gene is TRBV7-9, the J gene TRBJ2-7; D may be TRBD1 (5 bases). The ends were cut back, 4 bases at V and 6 bases at J, with 13 bases in the middle. From germline, CDR1 is SEHNR and CDR2 FQNEAQ (reference sequence). CDR3 length: 13 amino acids. The CDR3 DNA reads TGTGCCAGCAGCTCCACGGACAAGGCCGAGCAGTACTTC. This gives the protein CASSSTDKAEQYF.

The chain joins TRBV11-2 to TRBJ2-1, with D perhaps TRBD2 (6 bases). There are 17 residues in the CDR3. Germline V gene sequence: CDR1 SGHAT, CDR2 FQNNGV. V lost 3 bases to trimming and J lost 7 bases, with 22 bases between them. The CDR3 coding sequence is TGTGCCAGCAGCTTGAGGTGGCTAGCGACCTCCGGGAATGAGCAGTTCTTC. The encoded protein is CASSLRWLATSGNEQFF.

This rearrangement joins TRBV21-1 to TRBJ2-4; whether TRBD2, the table's D call, matches the DNA was not checked. TRBV21-1 is termed a pseudogene. The CDR3 covers 17 residues. In DNA form, the CDR3 reads TGTGCCAGCAGCACCACTAGCGGGGGATTAGCCAAAAACATTCAGTACTTC. Amino acid sequence: CASSTTSGGLAKNIQYF.

V usage is TRBV14 and J usage is TRBJ2-1; the match to TRBD2 covers 8 bases. Germline-derived CDR1 and CDR2 are SGHDN and FVKESK. The CDR3 is 17 amino acids. Trimming removed 5 bases from V and 8 bases from J; junction bases left unmatched: 17. This chain's CDR3 is CASSSTSFSSGFYEQFF. The CDR3 DNA reads TGTGCCAGCAGCTCAACAAGTTTTTCTAGCGGGTTTTATGAGCAGTTCTTC.

This clone turned up a few times. This chain links TRBV11-2 with TRBJ2-7, with no clear D. The V end was cut by 1 base, the J end by 3 bases, with 10 bases between. Germline assignment: CDR1 SGHAT and CDR2 FQNNGV. This CDR3 region has 14 residues. CDR3 nucleotides: TGTGCCAGCAGCTTAGTACGGAGCCACTACGAGCAGTACTTC. It specifies CASSLVRSHYEQYF.

J is TRBJ2-2 and V is TRBV5-1, with D perhaps matching TRBD2 (6 bases). CDR3 length: 17 residues. Germline assignment: CDR1 SGHRS and CDR2 YFSETQ. Trimming stripped 3 bases from V and 2 bases from J, with 17 bases between. In nucleotides, the CDR3 is TGCGCCAGCAGCTGGGGGGTCGGCGGCCTTAACACCGGGGAGCTGTTTTTT. Amino acids: CASSWGVGGLNTGELFF.

This clone was picked up one time. The chain is built from TRBV7-2 and TRBJ2-3; D gene uncertain. Trimming left V 3 bases short and J 3 bases short, with 10 bases between. Germline V gives CDR1 SGHTA, CDR2 FQGNSA. The CDR3 spans 14 residues. CDR3 sequence (DNA): TGTGCCAGCAGCTTTTATCTTCAGACAGATACGCAGTATTTT. Amino acids: CASSFYLQTDTQYF.

The CDR3 reads CSVPTPTSSGVVEQFF. For the CDR3, the DNA is TGCAGCGTTCCTACCCCGACTAGTAGCGGGGTGGTTGAGCAGTTCTTC. This chain links TRBV29-1 with TRBJ2-1; TRBD2 matches at 8 bases. CDR1 SQVTM and CDR2 ANQGSEA come from the germline V gene. Trimming at V came to 5 bases and at J to 9 bases, leaving 18 bases not matched to a gene. This CDR3 comprises 16 residues.

This clone was seen a few times. The chain has TRBV6-1 and TRBJ2-5, with 12 bases aligning to TRBD2. Looked up from germline, CDR1 is MNHNS and CDR2 is SASEGT. With V trimmed by 2 bases and J by 2 bases, 0 bases remained unmatched. The CDR3 covers 15 residues. CDR3 DNA sequence: TGTGCCAGCAGTGAACTAGCGGGAGGGCAAGAGACCCAGTACTTC. This gives the protein CASSELAGGQETQYF.

V is TRBV19 and J is TRBJ2-5, with 9 bases identical to TRBD1. Trimming at V came to 6 bases and at J to 6 bases, leaving 14 bases not matched to a gene. The germline gives CDR1 LNHDA, CDR2 SQIVND (reference sequence). This CDR3 contains 16 residues. The CDR3 DNA follows: TGTGCCAGTAGCCGATCCCCTGGGACAGGGCGAAAGACCCAGTACTTC. This codes for CASSRSPGTGRKTQYF.

Points on this clone: The identical CDR3 is also encoded by other nucleotide sequences in the sample. This chain connects TRBV7-9 to TRBJ2-5; 10 bases line up with TRBD2. Germline V gene data show CDR1 as SEHNR and CDR2 as FQNEAQ (reference sequence). V shed 4 bases, J shed 4 bases, and the junction held 3 bases outside the gene matches. The CDR3 totals 14 residues. The CDR3 sequence: CASSSRLAGETQYF. For the CDR3, the DNA is TGTGCCAGCAGCTCGAGACTAGCGGGAGAGACCCAGTACTTC. Combining the CDR3 with reference TRBV7-9 and TRBJ2-5 gives the whole variable domain DTGVSQNPRHKITKRGQNVTFRCDPISEHNRLYWYRQTLGQGPEFLTYFQNEAQLEKSRLLSDRFSAERPKGSFSTLEIQRTEQGDSAMYLCASSSRLAGETQYFGPGTRLLVL.

CDR3 protein: CASSLGRYQETQYF. The CDR3 bases are TGTGCCAGCAGCTTGGGCAGATACCAAGAGACCCAGTACTTC. The V call is TRBV11-2, the J call TRBJ2-5, with D unclear. There are 14 residues in the CDR3. Trimming left V 3 bases short and J 0 bases short, with 8 bases between. Germline lookup yields CDR1 SGHAT and CDR2 FQNNGV. The variable domain in full, completed from reference TRBV11-2 and TRBJ2-5, reads EAGVAQSPRYKIIEKRQSVAFWCNPISGHATLYWYQQILGQGPKLLIQFQNNGVVDDSQLPKDRFSAERLKGVDSTLKIQPAKLEDSAVYLCASSLGRYQETQYFGPGTRLLVL.

V is TRBV6-1 and J is TRBJ2-3; 7 bases agree with TRBD1. The germline CDR1 and CDR2 sequences are MNHNS and SASEGT. The V and J ends lost 6 bases and 2 bases, in that order; junction bases with no gene match: 5. CDR3 size: 14 residues. CDR3 bases: TGTGCCAGCAGCAGACAGGGTAACACAGATACGCAGTATTTT. Amino acids: CASSRQGNTDTQYF.